These 16 T cell receptor beta chains share one sample of origin, sequenced in a study of cytomegalovirus exposure and HLA in healthy donors. Primers included in the PCR were 60 Vbeta and 13 Jbeta primers. TCRdb keeps only in-frame clones here, not all; method: immunoSEQ multiplex PCR. The sample contains 150,000 to 200,000 clones, around four fifths of which appear only once. The sequencing input was PBMCs. The receptors originated from a boy under 10 years old in good health and CMV-seronegative.

The chain employs TRBV6-5 and TRBJ2-2, with D perhaps matching TRBD1 (6 bases). Trimming pared 7 bases from V and 3 bases from J, leaving 12 bases between. Germline CDR1 MNHEY, CDR2 SVGAGI. CDR3 size: 14 residues. The CDR3 loop is CASNDRLYTGELFF. CDR3 nucleotides: TGTGCCAGCAATGACAGGTTATACACCGGGGAGCTGTTTTTT.

This rearrangement joins TRBV11-2 to TRBJ2-3, with D perhaps TRBD1 (5 bases). Germline V CDR1 and CDR2: SGHAT, FQNNGV. V was clipped by 8 bases and J by 1 base, with 13 bases between them. This CDR3 has 14 residues. Here the CDR3 DNA reads TGTGCCAGCTCCACTCCGACAGGCACAGATACGCAGTATTTT. Translated, it gives CASSTPTGTDTQYF.

V gene TRBV2 combines with J gene TRBJ2-2; 8 nucleotides match TRBD1. The V and J ends lost 6 bases and 5 bases, in that order; junction bases with no gene match: 17. The germline V gene encodes CDR1 SNHLY and CDR2 FYNNEI. CDR3 length: 18 residues. In DNA, the CDR3 is TGTGCCAGCAGCCTTAGTTCCATTGGGACAGGTTGGACCGGGGAGCTGTTTTTT. This sequence encodes CASSLSSIGTGWTGELFF.

This rearrangement joins TRBV9 to TRBJ1-1; D remains ambiguous. The V and J ends lost 2 bases and 6 bases respectively, with 11 bases between them. The CDR3 loop spans 13 amino acids. Looked up from germline, CDR1 is SGDLS and CDR2 is YYNGEE. CDR3 sequence reads: CASSVREGAEAFF. The CDR3, as DNA: TGTGCCAGCAGCGTTAGGGAGGGTGCTGAAGCTTTCTTT.

This chain uses TRBV2 with TRBJ2-7; D is unclear. The germline CDR1 and CDR2 sequences are SNHLY and FYNNEI. V shed 0 bases and J shed 2 bases, with 5 bases lying between them. This CDR3 is 13 amino acids long. The CDR3 bases are TGTGCCAGCAGTGAAGCCAGGACCTACGAGCAGTACTTC. Protein: CASSEARTYEQYF.

On this clone itself: Without the conserved terminal phenylalanine or tryptophan, this CDR3 likely stems from a read error. This chain uses TRBV27 with TRBJ2-7; D is possibly TRBD1 (6 bases). Between the trimmed V and J ends, which lost 5 bases and 3 bases, there was a span of 14 bases. Germline V gives CDR1 MNHEY, CDR2 SMNVEV (reference sequence). This CDR3 region has 14 residues. The chain's CDR3 is CASSRGGQNYEQYA. The CDR3 nucleotides read TGTGCCAGCAGTCGTGGGGGACAAAACTACGAGCAGTACGCC.

The CDR3 spells CAWSVRGNGYTF. As DNA, the CDR3 is TGTGCCTGGAGTGTACGAGGGAATGGCTACACCTTC. The chain recombines TRBV30 with TRBJ1-2; D unclear. The CDR3 is 12 amino acids. Germline CDR1 is GTSNPN and CDR2 is SVGIG (reference sequence). The V and J ends lost 0 bases and 6 bases respectively, with 8 bases between them.

The chain recombines TRBV11-2 with TRBJ2-3; 10 bases are a match to TRBD1. The CDR3 extends over 15 amino acids. The V gene end was trimmed by 5 bases and the J gene end by 5 bases; junction bases not matched to a gene: 7. Germline V gives CDR1 SGHAT, CDR2 FQNNGV. CDR3 in DNA: TGTGCCAGCAGCCCCGACAGGGGGCCGGGAGATACGCAGTATTTT. Translating gives CASSPDRGPGDTQYF.

The chain employs TRBV9 and TRBJ2-3, with D tentatively TRBD2 (6 bases). The CDR3 is 18 amino acids. From germline, CDR1 is SGDLS and CDR2 YYNGEE. V lost 4 bases and J lost 0, with 21 bases in between. The chain's CDR3 is CASSPLGGISASTDTQYF. CDR3 nucleotides: TGTGCCAGCAGCCCGCTTGGGGGGATCAGTGCTAGCACAGATACGCAGTATTTT.

This chain joins TRBV15 and TRBJ1-2; TRBD1 is a possible D gene (6 bases). Germline CDR1 reads LNHNV; CDR2 reads YYDKDF (reference sequence). This CDR3 has 14 residues. V lost 3 bases and J lost 1, with 9 bases in between. The CDR3 DNA reads TGTGCCACCAGCAGGGACAGTTTTAACTATGGCTACACCTTC. Translating it yields CATSRDSFNYGYTF.

This clone was seen just once. The chain carries TRBV6-5 and TRBJ1-2, with unresolved D. This CDR3 comprises 14 residues. Trimming stripped 5 bases from V and 6 bases from J, with 16 bases between. Germline V gene sequence: CDR1 MNHEY, CDR2 SVGAGI. The CDR3 region has the DNA TGTGCCAGCAGTAATGAGGAAAGACTCGATGGCTACACCTTC. Its protein product is CASSNEERLDGYTF.

The chain combines TRBV6-1 with TRBJ2-7, with D perhaps TRBD1 (5 bases). The CDR3 is 15 residues long. Trimming removed 0 bases at V and 3 bases at J, with 12 bases between. The germline V gene encodes CDR1 MNHNS and CDR2 SASEGT. The CDR3 here is CASSEAAGQGYEQYV. The DNA of the CDR3 is TGTGCCAGCAGTGAAGCGGCAGGGCAGGGCTACGAGCAGTACGTC.

This clone came up once. J is TRBJ2-1 and V is TRBV7-2; D ambiguous. Trimming cost V 3 bases and J 8 bases, with 8 bases left between them. Germline V lookup: CDR1 SGHTA, CDR2 FQGNSA. The CDR3 is 12 amino acids. DNA for the CDR3: TGTGCCAGCAGCTTGATTACTTATGAGCAGTTCTTC. Its translation: CASSLITYEQFF.

The gene calls are TRBV30 and TRBJ2-5, with D possibly being TRBD1 (6 bases). Trimming left V 1 base short and J 3 bases short, with 12 bases between. The CDR3 runs to 14 residues. Germline loops: CDR1 GTSNPN, CDR2 SVGIG (reference sequence). CDR3 in DNA: TGTGCCTGGAGTGGGACAAGGGGGAAAGAGACCCAGTACTTC. This encodes CAWSGTRGKETQYF. The entire variable domain, with the rest obtained from reference TRBV30 and TRBJ2-5, is as follows: SQTIHQWPATLVQPVGSPLSLECTVEGTSNPNLYWYRQAAGRGLQLLFYSVGIGQISSEVPQNLSASRPQDRQFILSSKKLLLSDSGFYLCAWSGTRGKETQYFGPGTRLLVL.

The J gene is TRBJ2-7, the V gene TRBV27; TRBD2 matches at 7 bases. Germline V gene data show CDR1 as MNHEY and CDR2 as SMNVEV (reference sequence). The V gene end was trimmed by 5 bases and the J gene end by 4 bases; junction bases not matched to a gene: 11. This CDR3 has 15 residues. The CDR3 region is CASSSIAGWPYEQYF. Here the CDR3 DNA reads TGTGCCAGCAGTAGCATAGCGGGCTGGCCTTACGAGCAGTACTTC.

The V gene is TRBV4-2, the J gene TRBJ1-4; D is unclear. Trimming cost V 6 bases and J 5 bases, with 19 bases left between them. CDR1 is LGHNA and CDR2 is YNFKEQ in the germline V gene. The CDR3 totals 16 residues. CDR3 sequence: CASSEEGGQRNEKLFF. CDR3 sequence (DNA): TGTGCCAGCAGTGAAGAGGGCGGTCAAAGGAATGAAAAACTGTTTTTT.